These 9 T cell receptor beta chains came from one sample sequenced in a study of identical twins (dated by TCRdb to 2015 to 2016). Receptor libraries were prepared by 5' RACE. The data were produced on an Illumina HiSeq 2000. Using fastp at Q25 and MiXCR, TCRdb reprocessed the public reads and kept productive beta chains. Every entry covers one CDR3 protein and lists the most common genes and DNA from its rows. For this sample the table gives about 810,000 distinct CDR3 sequences, of which roughly 12% were detected only once. 1.5% to 2% of the sample belongs to the ten largest clones. These data are also associated with another study on yellow fever vaccine responses in identical twins.

The sequencing sample was made of PBMCs. The receptors shown here come from a woman between 18 and 29 years old in good health.

The sample holds many counts of this clonotype. The chain employs TRBV4-1 and TRBJ1-5, with 12 positions matching TRBD1. The trim removed 3 bases at V and 5 bases at J, leaving 5 bases unmatched. Germline CDR1 is MGHRA and CDR2 is YSYEKL. The CDR3 covers 16 residues. The CDR3 sequence is CASSQTGTGGHQPQHF. CDR3 bases: TGCGCCAGCAGCCAGACCGGGACAGGGGGCCATCAGCCCCAGCATTTT.

In this sample, this clonotype turned up a few times. The gene calls are TRBV20-1 and TRBJ1-5, with D possibly matching TRBD1 (5 bases). Germline values: CDR1 DFQATT, CDR2 SNEGSKA (reference sequence). The CDR3 is 12 amino acids. Trimming cost V 6 bases and J 7 bases, with 13 bases left between them. The CDR3 reads CSAGGWGQPQHF. CDR3 nucleotide sequence: TGCAGTGCCGGGGGGTGGGGACAGCCCCAGCATTTT.

This clonotype was seen at least ten times. The chain employs TRBV27 and TRBJ1-6; weak D call: TRBD1 (5 bases). V lost 6 bases, J lost 7 bases, and 13 bases lay in between. This CDR3 comprises 14 residues. Germline V gene sequence: CDR1 MNHEY, CDR2 SMNVEV (reference sequence). The CDR3 sequence: CASSYGTPNSPLHF. Here the CDR3 DNA reads TGTGCCAGCAGCTACGGGACTCCCAATTCACCCCTCCACTTT.

This clonotype appeared a few times. In nucleotides, the CDR3 is TGCAGCGTTGAAGTAGTGGGCGATCCCTACGAGCAGTACTTC. This sequence encodes CSVEVVGDPYEQYF. This chain joins TRBV29-1 and TRBJ2-7; unclear D gene. Germline loops: CDR1 SQVTM, CDR2 ANQGSEA. This CDR3 is 14 amino acids long. V lost 1 base and J 2 bases, leaving 12 bases between the germline ends.

This clonotype turned up a few times. The chain carries TRBV7-2 and TRBJ2-1, with D perhaps given as TRBD1 or TRBD2 (5 bases each). CDR1 is SGHTA, CDR2 FQGNSA, per germline. Between the trimmed V and J ends, which lost 4 bases and 9 bases, there was a span of 13 bases. There are 13 residues in the CDR3. The CDR3 here is CASSSLRGTEQFF. CDR3 DNA sequence: TGTGCCAGCAGCTCCCTACGGGGCACTGAGCAGTTCTTC.

A remark on this clonotype: The junction shows a germline mismatch at one end, possibly a read error. The chain uses TRBV11-1 and TRBJ2-6, with D possibly TRBD1 on 6 matching bases. Per the germline V gene, CDR1 is SGHAT and CDR2 is FQDESV (reference sequence). This CDR3 spans 19 amino acids. Here the CDR3 DNA reads TGTGCCAGCAGCTTAGACCGGGACACCCGATTTTCTGTGGCCAACGTCCTGACTTTC. It is translated as CASSLDRDTRFSVANVLTF.

This clonotype was detected only a few times. This sequence joins TRBV24-1 and TRBJ2-1; 9 bases map to TRBD2. Germline V lookup: CDR1 KGHDR, CDR2 SFDVKD. CDR3 length: 16 residues. Unmatched junction bases numbered 12, after V lost 4 bases and J lost 9 bases. The CDR3 DNA reads as TGTGCCACCAGTGACAATAGCGGGAGCTCACCCGGTGAGCAGTTCTTC. It is translated as CATSDNSGSSPGEQFF.

This chain links TRBV7-2 with TRBJ2-1; the match to TRBD1 covers 8 bases. The CDR3 is 14 amino acids. The V gene end was trimmed by 6 bases and the J gene end by 9 bases; junction bases not matched to a gene: 10. The germline V gene has CDR1 SGHTA and CDR2 FQGNSA. Here the CDR3 reads CASRTGQVRGEQFF. CDR3 DNA: TGTGCCAGCAGAACGGGACAGGTTCGGGGTGAGCAGTTCTTC.

In this sample, this clonotype turned up a few times. The chain combines TRBV7-9 with TRBJ2-5, with TRBD2 as a possible D gene (5 bases). The CDR3 spans 16 residues. Germline V gene sequence: CDR1 SEHNR, CDR2 FQNEAQ (reference sequence). V was trimmed by 2 bases and J by 0 bases, leaving 13 bases between them. CDR3 in DNA: TGTGCCAGCAGCTTAAGGTCCAGCGGATACCAAGAGACCCAGTACTTC. This sequence encodes CASSLRSSGYQETQYF.